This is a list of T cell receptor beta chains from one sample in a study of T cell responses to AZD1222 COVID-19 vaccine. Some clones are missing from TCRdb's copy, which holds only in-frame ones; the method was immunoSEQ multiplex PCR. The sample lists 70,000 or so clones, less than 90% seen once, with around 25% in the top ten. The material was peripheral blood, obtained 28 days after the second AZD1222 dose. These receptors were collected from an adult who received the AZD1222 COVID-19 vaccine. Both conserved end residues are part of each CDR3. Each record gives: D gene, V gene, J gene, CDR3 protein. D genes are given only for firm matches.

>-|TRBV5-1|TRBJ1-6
CARIPDGNLPLHF
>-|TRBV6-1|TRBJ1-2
CASSSAGQGSYTF
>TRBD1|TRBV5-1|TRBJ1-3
CASRDRGGNTIYF
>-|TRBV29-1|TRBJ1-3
CSVDGEGGTSGNTIYF
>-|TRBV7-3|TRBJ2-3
CASSLTQTRGTDTQYF
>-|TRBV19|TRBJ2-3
CASNQGRTDTQYF
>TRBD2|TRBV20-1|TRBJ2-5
CSASLSAGGLQETQYF
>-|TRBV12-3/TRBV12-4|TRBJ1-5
CASSFGPNQPQHF
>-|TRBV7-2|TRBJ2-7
CASSLAGQGIGYEQYF
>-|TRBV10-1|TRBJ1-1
CASSGTPNTEAFF
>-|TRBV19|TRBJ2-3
CASSQPGQPTSTDTQYF
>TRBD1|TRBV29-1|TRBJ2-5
CSVTPGQGIETQYF
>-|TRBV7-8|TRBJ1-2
CASSLGTGNYGYTF
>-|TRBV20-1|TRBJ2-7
CSASRDGGWGEQYF
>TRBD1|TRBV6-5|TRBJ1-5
CASRGQGGNNQPQHF
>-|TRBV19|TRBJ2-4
CASSTDSSLLVAKNIQYF
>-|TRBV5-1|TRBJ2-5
CASSLGSQETQYF
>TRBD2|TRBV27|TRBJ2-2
CAIKTLGTSAGELFF
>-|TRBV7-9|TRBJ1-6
CASSLEQGNSPLHF
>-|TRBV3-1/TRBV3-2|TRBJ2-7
CASSAAGFYEQYF
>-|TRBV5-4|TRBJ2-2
CASSWAGTAAPGELFF
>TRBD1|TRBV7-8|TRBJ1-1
CASSLARFRQGEAFF
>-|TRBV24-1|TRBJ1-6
CATTGQYSPLHF
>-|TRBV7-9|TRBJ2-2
CASSSATGELFF
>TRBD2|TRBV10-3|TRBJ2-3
CATTGGAGGVADTQYF
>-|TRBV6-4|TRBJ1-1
CASRDTDKDLNTEAFF
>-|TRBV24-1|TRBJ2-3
CATSDPRTGGYTQYF
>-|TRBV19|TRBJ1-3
CASSMRRGSGNTIYF
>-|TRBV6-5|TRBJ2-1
CASSYRGVSYNEQFF
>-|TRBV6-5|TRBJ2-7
CASRLAQISSYEQYF
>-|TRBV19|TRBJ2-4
CASSIYSAGLMGNIQYF
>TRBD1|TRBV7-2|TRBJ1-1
CASSPQGENTEAFF
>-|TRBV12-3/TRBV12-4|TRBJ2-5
CASSLDERPQYF